This T cell receptor beta chain emerged from a study of shared clonotypes between healthy human individuals. The protocol was immunoSEQ multiplex PCR, while the TCRdb copy is restricted to in-frame clones and leaves out a portion. The sample has fewer than 1.8 million clones; approximately 98.5% are singletons. Whole-study results and caveats: In this cohort, only blood was sampled, and tissue repertoires likely differ.

In regard to this clone: Its antigen is unidentified.

The TCR was taken from a man younger than 40 in good health. The specimen was naive CD4+ T cells sorted from blood. Noted subset: CD45RA+ positively selected.

The CDR3 DNA sequence: TGTGCCAGCAGTTCCGCAGGGGGGAAAATTGAGTACTTC. Translation gives CASSSAGGKIEYF. This rearrangement joins TRBV6-6 to TRBJ2-7; perhaps TRBD1 as D (7 bases). Germline values: CDR1 MNHNY, CDR2 SVGAGI (reference sequence). The CDR3 loop spans 13 amino acids. Trimming shortened V by 4 bases and J by 11 bases, and 18 bases separated the two germline ends.